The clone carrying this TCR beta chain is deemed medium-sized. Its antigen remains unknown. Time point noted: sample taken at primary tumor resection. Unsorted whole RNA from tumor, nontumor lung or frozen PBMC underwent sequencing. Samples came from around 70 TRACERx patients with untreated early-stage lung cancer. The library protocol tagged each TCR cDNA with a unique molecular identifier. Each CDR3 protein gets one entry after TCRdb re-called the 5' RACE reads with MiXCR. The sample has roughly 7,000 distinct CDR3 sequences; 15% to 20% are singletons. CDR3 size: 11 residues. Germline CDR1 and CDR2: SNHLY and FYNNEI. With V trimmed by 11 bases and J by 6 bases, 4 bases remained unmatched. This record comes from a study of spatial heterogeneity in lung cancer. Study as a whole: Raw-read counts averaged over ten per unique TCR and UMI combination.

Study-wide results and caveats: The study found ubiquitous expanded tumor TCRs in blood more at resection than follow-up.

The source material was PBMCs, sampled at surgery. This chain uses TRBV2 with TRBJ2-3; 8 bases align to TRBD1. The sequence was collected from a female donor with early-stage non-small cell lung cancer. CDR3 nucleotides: TGTGCCGGACAGGGATATGATACGCAGTATTTT. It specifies CAGQGYDTQYF.